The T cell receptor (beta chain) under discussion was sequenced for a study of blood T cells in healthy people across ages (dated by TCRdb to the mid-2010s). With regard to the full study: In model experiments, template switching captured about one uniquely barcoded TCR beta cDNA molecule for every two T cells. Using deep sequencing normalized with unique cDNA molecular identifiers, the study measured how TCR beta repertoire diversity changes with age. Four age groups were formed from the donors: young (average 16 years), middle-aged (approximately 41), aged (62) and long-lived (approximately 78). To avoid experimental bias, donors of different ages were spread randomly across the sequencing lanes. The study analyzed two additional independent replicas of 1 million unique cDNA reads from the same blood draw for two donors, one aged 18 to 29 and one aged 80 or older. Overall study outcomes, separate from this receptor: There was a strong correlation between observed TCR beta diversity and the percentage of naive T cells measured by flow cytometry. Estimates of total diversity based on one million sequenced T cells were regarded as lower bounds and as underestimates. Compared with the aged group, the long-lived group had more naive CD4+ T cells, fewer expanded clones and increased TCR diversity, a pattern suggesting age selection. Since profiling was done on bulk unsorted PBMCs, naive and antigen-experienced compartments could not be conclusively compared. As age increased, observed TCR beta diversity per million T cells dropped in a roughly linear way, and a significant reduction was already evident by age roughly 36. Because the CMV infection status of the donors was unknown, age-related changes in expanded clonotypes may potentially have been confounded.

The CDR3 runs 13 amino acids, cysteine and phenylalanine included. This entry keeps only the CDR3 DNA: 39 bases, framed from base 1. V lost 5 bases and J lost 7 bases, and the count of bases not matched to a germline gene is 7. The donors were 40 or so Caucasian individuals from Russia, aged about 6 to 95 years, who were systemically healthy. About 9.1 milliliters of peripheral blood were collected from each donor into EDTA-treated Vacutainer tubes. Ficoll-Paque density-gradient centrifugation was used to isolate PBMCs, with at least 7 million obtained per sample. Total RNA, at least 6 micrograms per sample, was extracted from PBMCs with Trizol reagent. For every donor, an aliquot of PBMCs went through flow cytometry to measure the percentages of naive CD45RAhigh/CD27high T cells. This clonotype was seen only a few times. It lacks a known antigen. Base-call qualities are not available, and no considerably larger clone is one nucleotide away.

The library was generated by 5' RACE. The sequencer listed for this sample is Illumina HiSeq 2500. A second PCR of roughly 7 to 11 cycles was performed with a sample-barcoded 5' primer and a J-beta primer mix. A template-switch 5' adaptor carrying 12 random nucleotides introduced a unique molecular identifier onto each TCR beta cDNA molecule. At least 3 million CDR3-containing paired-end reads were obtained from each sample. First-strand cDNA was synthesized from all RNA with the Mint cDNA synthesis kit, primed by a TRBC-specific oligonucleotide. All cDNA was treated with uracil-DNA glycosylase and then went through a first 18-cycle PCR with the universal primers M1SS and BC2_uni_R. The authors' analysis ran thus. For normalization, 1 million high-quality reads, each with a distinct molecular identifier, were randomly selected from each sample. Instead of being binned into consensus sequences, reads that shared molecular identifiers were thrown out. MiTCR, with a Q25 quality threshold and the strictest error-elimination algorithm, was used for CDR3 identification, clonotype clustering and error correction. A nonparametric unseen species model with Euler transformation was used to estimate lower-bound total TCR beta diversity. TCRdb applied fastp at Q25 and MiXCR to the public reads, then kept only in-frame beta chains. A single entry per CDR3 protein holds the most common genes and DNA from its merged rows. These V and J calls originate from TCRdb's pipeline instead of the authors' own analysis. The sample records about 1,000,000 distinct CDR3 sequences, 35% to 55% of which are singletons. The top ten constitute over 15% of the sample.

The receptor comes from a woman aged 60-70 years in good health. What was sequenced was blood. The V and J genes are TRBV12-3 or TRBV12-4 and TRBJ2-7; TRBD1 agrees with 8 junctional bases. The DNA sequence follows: TGTGCCAGCAGTCCCAGGACAGGGAGTGAGCAGTACTTC. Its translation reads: CASSPRTGSEQYF.